Listed below are T cell receptor beta chains from one sample, sequenced in a study of immune heterogeneity within non-small cell lung tumors. TCRdb re-called the multiplex PCR reads with MiXCR, one entry per CDR3 protein. The sample shows approximately 1,300 distinct CDR3 sequences, more than 25% of them seen only once. Input material: lung tumor tissue. The receptors stem from a man between 60 and 75 years old with non-small cell lung cancer. Each CDR3 is given with its conserved first and last residue. Each record gives: D gene, J gene, clone size, V gene, CDR3 DNA, CDR3 protein. The D gene is left open where the match is weak. Rows may omit the clone size; those that give it use once, few, many or a size class.

D: NA; J: TRBJ1-4; size: few; V: TRBV29-1; DNA: TGCAGCGTTGCGGGGGGGATGGGGAGGCCTAATGAAAAACTGTTTTTT; CDR3: CSVAGGMGRPNEKLFF
D: NA; J: TRBJ2-6; size: medium-sized; V: TRBV20-1; DNA: TGCAGTGCTCCAGGGTCTGGGGCCAACGTCCTGACTTTC; CDR3: CSAPGSGANVLTF
D: NA; J: TRBJ1-1; size: medium-sized; V: TRBV20-1; DNA: TGCAGTGCTATAACGTATAGGGATGGGTTGCGGACTGAAGCTTTCTTT; CDR3: CSAITYRDGLRTEAFF
D: NA; J: TRBJ1-1; size: few; V: TRBV6-1; DNA: TGTGCCAGCAGTCTCCAGCCGACCACTGAAGCTTTCTTT; CDR3: CASSLQPTTEAFF
D: TRBD1; J: TRBJ2-1; size: NA; V: TRBV3-1; DNA: TGTGCCAGCAGCCATGGGGACAGGGGCTACAATGAGCAGTTCTTC; CDR3: CASSHGDRGYNEQFF
D: TRBD2; J: TRBJ2-5; size: NA; V: TRBV29-1; DNA: TGCAGCGTTGTAAGGGGAGCGGGGCGGGAGCAAGAGACCCAGTACTTC; CDR3: CSVVRGAGREQETQYF
D: TRBD2; J: TRBJ2-1; size: medium-sized; V: TRBV6-1; DNA: TGTGCCAGCAAATCTCCCCGAGGGACTAGCGGGAGTTTCAATGAGCAGTTCTTC; CDR3: CASKSPRGTSGSFNEQFF
D: TRBD2; J: TRBJ2-1; size: NA; V: TRBV6-2/TRBV6-3; DNA: TGTGCCAGCAGTGAAACTCTACCGGGACTAGCCGACAATGAGCAGTTCTTC; CDR3: CASSETLPGLADNEQFF
D: NA; J: TRBJ1-1; size: NA; V: TRBV28; DNA: TGTGCCAGCCTCCCGGCCCTAAACACTGAAGCTTTCTTT; CDR3: CASLPALNTEAFF
D: TRBD2; J: TRBJ2-1; size: few; V: TRBV6-1; DNA: TGTGCCAGCAGTGAAGGAGGGCTAGCGGGGCAGAGCGGCAATGAGCAGTTCTTC; CDR3: CASSEGGLAGQSGNEQFF
D: NA; J: TRBJ2-7; size: large; V: TRBV28; DNA: TGTGCCAGCAGGCCCGCGGGCCTACTCTACGAGCAGTACTTC; CDR3: CASRPAGLLYEQYF
D: NA; J: TRBJ2-5; size: NA; V: TRBV6-4; DNA: TGTACTAACGTGCCAGCAGTGACTCCGCCATCGACGTGGGAGACCCAGTACTTC; CDR3: CTNVPAVTPPSTWETQYF
D: NA; J: TRBJ1-5; size: medium-sized; V: TRBV4-3; DNA: TGCGCCAGCAGCCAAGATCTTTATCAGCCCCAGCATTTT; CDR3: CASSQDLYQPQHF
D: TRBD1; J: TRBJ2-7; size: medium-sized; V: TRBV6-1; DNA: TGTGCCAGCCTCCGACAGGGCACTCGGGAGCAGTACTTC; CDR3: CASLRQGTREQYF
D: NA; J: TRBJ2-7; size: NA; V: TRBV3-1; DNA: TGTGCCAGCAGCCGGGGCAGGGGCTACGAGCAGTACTTC; CDR3: CASSRGRGYEQYF
D: NA; J: TRBJ2-2; size: medium-sized; V: TRBV2; DNA: TGTGCCAGCAGTGACCAGGGGGGCGCGAACACCGGGGAGCTGTTTTTT; CDR3: CASSDQGGANTGELFF
D: TRBD2; J: TRBJ2-2; size: medium-sized; V: TRBV5-1; DNA: TGCGCCAGCAGCGCCCTGGAGAGCGGGAGGGGCACCGGGGAGCTGTTTTTT; CDR3: CASSALESGRGTGELFF
D: TRBD1; J: TRBJ2-3; size: medium-sized; V: TRBV19; DNA: TGTGCCAGTAGTATAAACAGGGGGCAGGTGGATACGCAGTATTTT; CDR3: CASSINRGQVDTQYF
D: TRBD1; J: TRBJ2-7; size: large; V: TRBV18; DNA: TGTGCCAGCTCACCACAACGCTGGGACAGGGAATACTACGAGCAGTACTTC; CDR3: CASSPQRWDREYYEQYF
D: NA; J: TRBJ1-5; size: NA; V: TRBV20-1; DNA: TGCAGTGCTAGAGAAGCGGGGGTCAATCAGCCCCAGCATTTT; CDR3: CSAREAGVNQPQHF
D: TRBD1; J: TRBJ1-1; size: NA; V: TRBV29-1; DNA: TGCAGCGTTGGGTTAGGACAGGGCTCCACTGAAGCTTTCTTT; CDR3: CSVGLGQGSTEAFF
D: NA; J: TRBJ1-5; size: NA; V: TRBV28; DNA: TGTGCCAGCAGTTCTCCGGGCGGGCATCAGCCCCAGCATTTT; CDR3: CASSSPGGHQPQHF
D: NA; J: TRBJ1-3; size: medium-sized; V: TRBV6-1; DNA: TGTGCCAGCAGCCCAGGGATCTCTGGAAACACCATATATTTT; CDR3: CASSPGISGNTIYF
D: TRBD2; J: TRBJ2-1; size: medium-sized; V: TRBV20-1; DNA: TGCAGTGCTAGAAGGCGAAGCGGGAGGTGGAATGAGCAGTTCTTC; CDR3: CSARRRSGRWNEQFF
D: NA; J: TRBJ2-3; size: NA; V: TRBV28; DNA: TGTGCCAGCAGTTTAGATTGGGCAGGGGTGGATACGCAGTATTTT; CDR3: CASSLDWAGVDTQYF
D: TRBD2; J: TRBJ2-1; size: NA; V: TRBV4-1; DNA: TGCGCCAGCAGCCAAGCGGGACTAGCGGGGGCTAGGAATGAGCAGTTCTTC; CDR3: CASSQAGLAGARNEQFF
D: NA; J: TRBJ2-7; size: large; V: TRBV7-8; DNA: TGTGCCAGCAGCTTCTTAAGGACCTACGAGCAGTACTTC; CDR3: CASSFLRTYEQYF
D: TRBD1; J: TRBJ2-7; size: medium-sized; V: TRBV27; DNA: TGTGCCAGCAGTTACTACGGGACAGGCCTATACGAGCAGTACTTC; CDR3: CASSYYGTGLYEQYF